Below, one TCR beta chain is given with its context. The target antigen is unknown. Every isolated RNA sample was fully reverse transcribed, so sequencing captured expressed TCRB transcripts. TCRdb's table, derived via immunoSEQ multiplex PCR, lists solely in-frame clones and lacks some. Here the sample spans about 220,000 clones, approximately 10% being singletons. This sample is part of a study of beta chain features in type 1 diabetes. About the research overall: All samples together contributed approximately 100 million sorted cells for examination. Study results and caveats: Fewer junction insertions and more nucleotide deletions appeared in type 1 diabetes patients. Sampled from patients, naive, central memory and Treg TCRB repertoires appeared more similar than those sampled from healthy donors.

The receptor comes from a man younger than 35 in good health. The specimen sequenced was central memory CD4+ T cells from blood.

The CDR3 here is CASRGAGSEQFF. CDR3 sequence (DNA): TGTGCCAGTAGGGGTGCCGGGTCTGAGCAGTTCTTC. This chain connects TRBV28 to TRBJ2-1; possible D gene TRBD1, 5 bases. Germline lookup yields CDR1 MDHEN and CDR2 SYDVKM. V shed 9 bases and J shed 9 bases, with 15 bases lying between them. The CDR3 is 12 amino acids.